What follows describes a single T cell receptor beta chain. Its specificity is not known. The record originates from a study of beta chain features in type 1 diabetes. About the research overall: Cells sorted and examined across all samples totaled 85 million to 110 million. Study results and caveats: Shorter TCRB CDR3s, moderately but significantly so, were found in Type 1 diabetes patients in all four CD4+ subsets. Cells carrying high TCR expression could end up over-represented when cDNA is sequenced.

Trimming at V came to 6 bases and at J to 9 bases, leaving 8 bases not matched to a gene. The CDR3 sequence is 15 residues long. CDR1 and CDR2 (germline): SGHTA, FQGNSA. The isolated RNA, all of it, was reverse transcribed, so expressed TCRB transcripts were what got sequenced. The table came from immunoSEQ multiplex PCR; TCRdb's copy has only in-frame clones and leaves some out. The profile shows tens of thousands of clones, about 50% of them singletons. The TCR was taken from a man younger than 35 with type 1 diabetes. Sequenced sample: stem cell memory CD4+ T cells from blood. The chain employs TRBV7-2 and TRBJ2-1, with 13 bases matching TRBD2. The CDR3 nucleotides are TGTGCCAGCAGAAAGGGACTAGCGGGAATAACTGAGCAGTTCTTC. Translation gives CASRKGLAGITEQFF.